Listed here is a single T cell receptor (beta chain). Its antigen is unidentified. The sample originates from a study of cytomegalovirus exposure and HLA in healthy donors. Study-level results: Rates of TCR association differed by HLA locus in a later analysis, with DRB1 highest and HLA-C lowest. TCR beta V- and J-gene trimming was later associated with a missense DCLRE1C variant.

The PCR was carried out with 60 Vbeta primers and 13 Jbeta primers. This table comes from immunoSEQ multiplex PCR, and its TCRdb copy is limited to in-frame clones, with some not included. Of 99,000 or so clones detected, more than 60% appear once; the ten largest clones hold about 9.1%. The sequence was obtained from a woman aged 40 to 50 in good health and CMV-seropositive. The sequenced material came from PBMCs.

This CDR3 reads CASSRQGYEQYF. For the CDR3, the DNA is TGTGCCAGCAGCCGACAGGGCTACGAGCAGTACTTC. V and J are TRBV7-8 and TRBJ2-7; the match to TRBD1 covers 7 bases. Germline V gene sequence: CDR1 SGHVS, CDR2 FQNEAQ. The trim removed 5 bases at V and 3 bases at J, leaving 1 base unmatched. This CDR3 contains 12 residues.